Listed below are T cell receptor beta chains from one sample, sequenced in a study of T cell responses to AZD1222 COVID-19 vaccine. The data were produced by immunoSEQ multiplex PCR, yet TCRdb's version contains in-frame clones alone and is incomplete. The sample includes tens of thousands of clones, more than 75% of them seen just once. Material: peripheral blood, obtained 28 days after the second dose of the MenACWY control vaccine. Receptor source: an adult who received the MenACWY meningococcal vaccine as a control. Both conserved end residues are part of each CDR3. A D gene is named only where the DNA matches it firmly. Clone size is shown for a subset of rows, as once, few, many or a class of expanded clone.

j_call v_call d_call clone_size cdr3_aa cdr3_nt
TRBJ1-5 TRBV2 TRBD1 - CASSHSGQGGQPQHF TGTGCCAGCAGCCACTCTGGCCAGGGGGGTCAGCCCCAGCATTTT
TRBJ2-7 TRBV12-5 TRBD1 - CASASTRDSSYEQYF TGTGCTAGTGCCTCAACGAGGGACAGCTCCTACGAGCAGTACTTC
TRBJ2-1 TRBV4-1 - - CASSQIGSRDEQFF TGCGCCAGCAGCCAAATTGGGTCCCGGGATGAGCAGTTCTTC
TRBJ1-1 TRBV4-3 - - CASSQGPGNTEAFF TGCGCCAGCAGCCAAGGACCAGGGAACACTGAAGCTTTCTTT
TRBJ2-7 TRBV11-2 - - CASSVTRASYEQYF TGTGCCAGCAGCGTGACAAGGGCCTCCTACGAGCAGTACTTC
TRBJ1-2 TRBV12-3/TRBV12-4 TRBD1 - CAQKTGKGEGYTF TGTGCCCAAAAGACAGGGAAAGGAGAAGGCTACACCTTC
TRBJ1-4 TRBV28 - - CASRQVLATNEKLFF TGTGCCAGCAGACAGGTTCTTGCAACTAATGAAAAACTGTTTTTT
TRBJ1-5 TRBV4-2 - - CASSETAYSNQPQHF TGTGCCAGCAGCGAAACAGCGTATAGCAATCAGCCCCAGCATTTT
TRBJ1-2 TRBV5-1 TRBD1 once CASSVDRVNYGYTF TGCGCCAGCAGCGTGGACAGGGTGAACTATGGCTACACCTTC
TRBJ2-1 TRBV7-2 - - CASSLGWRYNEQFF TGTGCCAGCAGCTTAGGTTGGCGGTACAATGAGCAGTTCTTC
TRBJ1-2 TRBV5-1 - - CASSLAGLRPNYGYTF TGCGCCAGCAGCTTGGCGGGACTTCGACCTAACTATGGCTACACCTTC
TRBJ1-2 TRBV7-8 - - CASSPNRVPGPAGRLNYGYTF TGTGCCAGCAGCCCCAACAGGGTCCCTGGGCCTGCCGGGCGCCTTAACTATGGCTACACCTTC
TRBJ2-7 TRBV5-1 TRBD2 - CASSLTSGVGEQYF TGCGCCAGCAGCTTGACTAGCGGTGTAGGCGAGCAGTACTTC
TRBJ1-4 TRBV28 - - CASSLAQGSEKLFF TGTGCCAGCAGTTTGGCGCAGGGTAGTGAAAAACTGTTTTTT
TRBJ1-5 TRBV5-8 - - CASSSGLYSNQPQHF TGTGCCAGCAGTTCTGGACTGTATAGCAATCAGCCCCAGCATTTT
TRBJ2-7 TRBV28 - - CASRLGRRRGTSYEQYF TGTGCCAGCAGACTCGGCAGGCGGAGAGGTACCTCCTACGAGCAGTACTTC
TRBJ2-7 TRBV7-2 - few CASSSDQRSYEQYF TGTGCCAGCAGCTCGGATCAACGATCCTACGAGCAGTACTTC
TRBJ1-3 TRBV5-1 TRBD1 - CASSPVGTVTDTIYF TGCGCCAGCAGCCCCGTCGGGACAGTTACCGACACCATATATTTT
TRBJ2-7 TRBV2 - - CASKQQGSASYEQYF TGTGCCAGCAAGCAGCAGGGCTCCGCTTCCTACGAGCAGTACTTC
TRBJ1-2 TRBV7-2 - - CASSPSAGYTF TGTGCCAGCAGCCCCAGTGCGGGCTACACCTTC
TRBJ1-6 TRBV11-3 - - CASSLGHENSPLHF TGTGCCAGCAGCTTAGGACACGAGAATTCACCCCTCCACTTT
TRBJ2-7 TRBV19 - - CASKQRQESYEQYF TGTGCCAGTAAGCAGAGACAGGAGTCCTACGAGCAGTACTTC
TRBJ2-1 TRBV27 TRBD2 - CASSTWEGLAGGSSYNEQFF TGTGCCAGCAGCACCTGGGAGGGGCTAGCGGGGGGAAGCTCCTACAATGAGCAGTTCTTC
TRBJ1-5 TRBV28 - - CASSLMGGYSNQPQHF TGTGCCAGCAGTCTTATGGGAGGATATAGCAATCAGCCCCAGCATTTT
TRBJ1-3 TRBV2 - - CASSEQGPSGNTIYF TGTGCCAGCAGTGAACAGGGGCCCTCTGGAAACACCATATATTTT
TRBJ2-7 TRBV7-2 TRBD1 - CASSPRTGGPSSYEQYF TGTGCCAGCAGCCCCCGTACAGGGGGCCCGAGCTCCTACGAGCAGTACTTC
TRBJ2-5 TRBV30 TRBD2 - CAWTSGSGRETQYF TGTGCCTGGACTAGCGGGAGCGGGCGAGAGACCCAGTACTTC
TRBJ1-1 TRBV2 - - CASTVGMNTEAFF TGTGCCAGCACAGTTGGGATGAACACTGAAGCTTTCTTT
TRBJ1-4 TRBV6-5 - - CASSYGPGEEKLFF TGTGCCAGCAGTTACGGGCCAGGGGAGGAAAAACTGTTTTTT
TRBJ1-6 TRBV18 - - CASSQRARTENSPLHF TGTGCCAGCTCACAAAGGGCCCGGACGGAAAATTCACCCCTCCACTTT
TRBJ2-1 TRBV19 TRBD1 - CASRHHRGVPYNEQFF TGTGCCAGTAGGCATCACAGGGGAGTACCCTACAATGAGCAGTTCTTC
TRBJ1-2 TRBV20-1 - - CSASVPGVRGYTF TGCAGTGCTAGTGTCCCAGGGGTGCGGGGCTACACCTTC
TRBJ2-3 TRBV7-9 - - CASSFQGLATDTQYF TGTGCCAGCAGCTTCCAGGGTCTGGCCACAGATACGCAGTATTTT
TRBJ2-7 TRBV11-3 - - CASSFGAGKSYEQYF TGTGCCAGCAGCTTTGGGGCAGGAAAGTCCTACGAGCAGTACTTC
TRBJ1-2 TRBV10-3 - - CAIRGTDQGNYGYTF TGTGCCATCAGGGGGACGGACCAGGGAAACTATGGCTACACCTTC
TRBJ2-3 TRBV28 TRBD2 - CASSPGLAGNTQYF TGTGCCAGCAGCCCAGGACTAGCGGGAAATACGCAGTATTTT
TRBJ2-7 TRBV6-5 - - CASSYASSGYEQYF TGTGCCAGCAGTTACGCCTCGTCCGGCTACGAGCAGTACTTC
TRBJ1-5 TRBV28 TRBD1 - CASSSTGRGQPQHF TGTGCCAGCAGTTCGACAGGGAGAGGGCAGCCCCAGCATTTT
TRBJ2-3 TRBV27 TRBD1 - CASRGQGSDTQYF TGTGCCAGCAGGGGACAGGGTTCAGATACGCAGTATTTT
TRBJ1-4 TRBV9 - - CASSAFPWDLMFF TGTGCCAGCAGCGCGTTCCCCTGGGACTTAATGTTTTTT
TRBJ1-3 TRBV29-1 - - CSVVNGNTIYF TGCAGCGTTGTAAACGGAAACACCATATATTTT
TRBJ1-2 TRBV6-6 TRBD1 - CASSLRTGNYGYTF TGTGCCAGCAGCCTCAGGACAGGGAACTATGGCTACACCTTC
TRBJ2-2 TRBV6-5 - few CASSILASGELFF TGTGCCAGCAGCATCCTAGCGAGCGGGGAGCTGTTTTTT
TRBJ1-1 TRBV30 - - CAWKTEANTEAFF TGTGCCTGGAAGACAGAGGCTAACACTGAAGCTTTCTTT
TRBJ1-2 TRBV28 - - CASSPAGGGNHYGYTF TGTGCCAGCAGCCCCGCGGGGGGCGGAAATCACTATGGCTACACCTTC
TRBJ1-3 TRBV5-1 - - CASSLGNRRGNTIYF TGCGCCAGCAGCTTGGGGAACAGGAGAGGAAACACCATATATTTT
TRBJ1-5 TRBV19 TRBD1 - CASSPGQGNQPQHF TGTGCCAGTAGCCCTGGACAGGGTAATCAGCCCCAGCATTTT
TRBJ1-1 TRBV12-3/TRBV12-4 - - CASMGAEEAFF TGTGCCAGCATGGGGGCCGAAGAAGCTTTCTTT
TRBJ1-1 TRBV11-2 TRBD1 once CASSFAGGESTEAFF TGTGCCAGCAGCTTCGCAGGGGGCGAGAGTACTGAAGCTTTCTTT
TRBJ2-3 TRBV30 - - CAWSAPQAVTDTQYF TGTGCCTGGAGTGCCCCCCAAGCGGTCACAGATACGCAGTATTTT
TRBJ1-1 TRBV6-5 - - CASSYDRGSTEAFF TGTGCCAGCAGTTACGATCGGGGTTCCACTGAAGCTTTCTTT
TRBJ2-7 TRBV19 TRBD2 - CASSIASSGRYEQYF TGTGCCAGTAGTATAGCCTCTAGCGGGAGATACGAGCAGTACTTC
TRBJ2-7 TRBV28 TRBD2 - CASSLWGWEGQYEQYF TGTGCCAGCAGTTTATGGGGGTGGGAGGGCCAATACGAGCAGTACTTC
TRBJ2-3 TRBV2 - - CASTRSVFTDTQYF TGTGCCAGCACCCGTTCAGTGTTTACAGATACGCAGTATTTT
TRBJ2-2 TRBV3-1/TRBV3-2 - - CASSQDPGSALHTGELFF TGTGCCAGCAGCCAAGATCCAGGTTCGGCCCTCCACACCGGGGAGCTGTTTTTT
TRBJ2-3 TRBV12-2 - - CASRLIQPRERTDTQYF TGTGCAAGTCGCTTAATCCAACCGCGGGAGAGGACAGATACGCAGTATTTT
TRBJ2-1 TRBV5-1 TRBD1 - CASSSVTGQGINEQFF TGCGCCAGCAGCTCAGTAACTGGACAGGGGATCAATGAGCAGTTCTTC